This record looks at one T cell receptor beta chain sequence and its context. Its antigen is not known. This specimen belongs to a study of shared clonotypes between healthy human individuals. Study findings and constraints: Around 4.9% of naive CD4 clonotypes were shared across several donors.

Assay: immunoSEQ multiplex PCR; the TCRdb copy retains only in-frame clones and omits some. The sample holds roughly 2.5 million clones, around 90% seen once. The germline V gene has CDR1 LNHDA and CDR2 SQIVND (reference sequence). CDR3 length: 15 amino acids. After removal of 4 bases from V and 7 bases from J, the junction contained 9 bases not matched to a gene. The clonotype was recovered from a man aged 18 to 29 in good health. The source material was naive CD4+ T cells sorted from blood. Subset denoted: CD45RA+ positively selected. This chain joins TRBV19 and TRBJ2-2, with 7 bases identical to TRBD1. Here the CDR3 reads CASSTGQARGGELFF. CDR3 sequence (DNA): TGTGCCAGTAGTACCGGACAGGCCAGGGGCGGGGAGCTGTTTTTT.